The T cell receptor (beta chain) described here comes from a study of cytomegalovirus exposure and HLA in healthy donors. Comment on this clone: Its specificity is unknown.

PCR employed 60 Vbeta and 13 Jbeta primers. The repertoire was sequenced with immunoSEQ multiplex PCR; TCRdb's copy has only in-frame clones and lacks some. The sample lists some 160,000 clones; roughly 82% were seen once. The V gene's germline CDR1 is SGHRS and CDR2 YFSETQ. The J segment lost 0 bases and the V segment lost 0 bases, leaving 0 bases of the junction unmatched. The CDR3 consists of 14 residues. Findings of the study overall: It was confirmed in vitro that a few of the CMV-associated chains were specific for CMV antigens. As a later analysis revealed, most CMV-associated TCR beta chains appeared HLA-restricted.

The specimen was PBMCs. This chain links TRBV5-1 with TRBJ2-7; 7 nucleotides agree with TRBD1. This receptor was obtained from a man over 45 in good health and CMV-seropositive. CDR3 residues: CASSLGDSSYEQYF. CDR3 DNA sequence: TGCGCCAGCAGCTTGGGGGACAGCTCCTACGAGCAGTACTTC.